Here is one TCR beta chain with its context. Antigen: not known. This record belongs to a study of shared clonotypes between healthy human individuals. Study-level findings and limits: Sequencing depth was a factor that was expected to affect clonotype sharing among donors.

Germline lookup yields CDR1 KGHSH and CDR2 LQKENI. The CDR3 is 15 residues long. Trimming stripped 2 bases from V and 3 bases from J, with 13 bases between. Generated by immunoSEQ multiplex PCR, the TCRdb table keeps only in-frame clones and is missing some. The repertoire holds 2 million to 2.5 million clones, under 95% seen once, with 0.37% in the top ten. The receptor was isolated from a man in his late teens or twenties in good health. Some clones in this sample may be carry-over from other donors' samples. The chain has TRBV18 and TRBJ1-2; D unclear. The sequenced sample was naive CD4+ T cells from PBMCs. Documented subset: CD45RA+ positively selected. CDR3: CASSPSEASDYGYTF. In nucleotides, the CDR3 is TGTGCCAGCTCACCATCGGAGGCGAGTGACTATGGCTACACCTTC.